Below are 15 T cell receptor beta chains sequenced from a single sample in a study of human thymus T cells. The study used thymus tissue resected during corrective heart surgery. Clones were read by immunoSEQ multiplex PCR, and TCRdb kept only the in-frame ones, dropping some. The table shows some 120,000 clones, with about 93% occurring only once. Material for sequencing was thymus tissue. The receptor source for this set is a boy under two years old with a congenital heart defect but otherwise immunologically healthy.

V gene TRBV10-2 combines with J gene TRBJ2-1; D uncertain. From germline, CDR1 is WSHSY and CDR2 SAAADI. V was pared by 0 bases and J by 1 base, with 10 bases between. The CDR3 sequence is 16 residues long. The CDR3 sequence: CASSESVSTSYNEQFF. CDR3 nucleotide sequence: TGCGCCAGCAGTGAGTCGGTCAGTACTTCCTACAATGAGCAGTTCTTC.

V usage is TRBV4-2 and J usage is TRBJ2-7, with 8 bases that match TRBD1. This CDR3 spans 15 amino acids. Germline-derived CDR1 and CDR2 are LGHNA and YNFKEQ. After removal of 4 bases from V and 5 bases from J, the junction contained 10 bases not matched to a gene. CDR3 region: CASSPHHGQGHEQYF. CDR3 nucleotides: TGTGCCAGCAGCCCCCATCATGGACAGGGCCACGAGCAGTACTTC.

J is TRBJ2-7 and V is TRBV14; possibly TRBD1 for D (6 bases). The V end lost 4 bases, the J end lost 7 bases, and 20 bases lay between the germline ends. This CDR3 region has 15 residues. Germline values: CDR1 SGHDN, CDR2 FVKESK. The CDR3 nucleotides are TGTGCCAGCAGCCCCCACAGGGCCCCCCCGAGAGAGCAGTACTTC. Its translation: CASSPHRAPPREQYF.

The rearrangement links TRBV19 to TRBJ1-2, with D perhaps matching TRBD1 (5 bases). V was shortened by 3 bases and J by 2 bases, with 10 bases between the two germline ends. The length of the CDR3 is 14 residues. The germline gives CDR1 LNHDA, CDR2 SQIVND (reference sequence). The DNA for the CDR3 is TGTGCCAGTAGTATGAGACAGTTAAACTATGGCTACACCTTC. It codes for CASSMRQLNYGYTF.

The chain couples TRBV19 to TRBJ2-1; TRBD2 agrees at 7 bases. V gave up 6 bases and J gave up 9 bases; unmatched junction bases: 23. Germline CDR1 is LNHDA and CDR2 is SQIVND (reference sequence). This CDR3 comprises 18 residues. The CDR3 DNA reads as TGTGCCAGTAGCCCGGGGTGGACCGGCGGGGGTGGAATCGGTGAGCAGTTCTTC. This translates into CASSPGWTGGGGIGEQFF.

CDR3 in amino acids: CASSYGQGAGNTIYF. The CDR3 nucleotides are TGTGCCAGCAGTTACGGACAGGGGGCTGGAAACACCATATATTTT. This chain connects TRBV6-5 to TRBJ1-3; 10 bases line up with TRBD1. Germline V gene lookup returns CDR1 MNHEY and CDR2 SVGAGI. This CDR3 comprises 15 residues. Losses at the gene ends were 2 bases for V and 2 bases for J; bases not matched to a gene: 0.

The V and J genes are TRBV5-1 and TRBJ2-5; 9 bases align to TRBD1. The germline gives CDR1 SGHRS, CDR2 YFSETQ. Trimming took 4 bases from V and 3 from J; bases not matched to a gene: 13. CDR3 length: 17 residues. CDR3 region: CASSPRKGTGLKETQYF. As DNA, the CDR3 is TGCGCCAGCAGCCCACGAAAGGGGACAGGGCTAAAAGAGACCCAGTACTTC.

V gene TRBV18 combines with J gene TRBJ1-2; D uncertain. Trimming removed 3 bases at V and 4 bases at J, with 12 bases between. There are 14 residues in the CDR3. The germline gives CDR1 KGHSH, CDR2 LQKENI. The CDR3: CASSPVSRPYGYTF. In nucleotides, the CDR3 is TGTGCCAGCTCACCGGTTTCCAGGCCCTATGGCTACACCTTC.

The CDR3 loop reads CASKAWTSGANEQFF. The CDR3 DNA reads as TGTGCCAGCAAAGCCTGGACTAGCGGGGCCAATGAGCAGTTCTTC. The V call is TRBV6-1, the J call TRBJ2-1, with TRBD2 matching over 12 bases. Per germline, CDR1 MNHNS and CDR2 SASEGT. J lost 6 bases, V lost 7 bases, and 7 bases had no gene match. The CDR3 has 15 residues.

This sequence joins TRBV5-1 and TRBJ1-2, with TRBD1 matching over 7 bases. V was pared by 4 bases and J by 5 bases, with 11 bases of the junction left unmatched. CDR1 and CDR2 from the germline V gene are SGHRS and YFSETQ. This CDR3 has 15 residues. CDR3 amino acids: CASSTQGGPEYGYTF. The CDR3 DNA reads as TGCGCCAGCAGCACCCAGGGGGGACCGGAGTATGGCTACACCTTC. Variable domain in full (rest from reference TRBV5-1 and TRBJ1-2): KAGVTQTPRYLIKTRGQQVTLSCSPISGHRSVSWYQQTPGQGLQFLFEYFSETQRNKGNFPGRFSGRQFSNSRSEMNVSTLELGDSALYLCASSTQGGPEYGYTFGSGTRLTVV.

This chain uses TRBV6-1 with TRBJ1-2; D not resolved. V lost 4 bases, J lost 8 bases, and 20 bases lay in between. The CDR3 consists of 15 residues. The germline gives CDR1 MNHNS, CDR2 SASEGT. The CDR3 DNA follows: TGTGCCAGCAGTGGTCCAAGCGCGCCAACAAGCGGCTACACCTTC. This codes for CASSGPSAPTSGYTF.

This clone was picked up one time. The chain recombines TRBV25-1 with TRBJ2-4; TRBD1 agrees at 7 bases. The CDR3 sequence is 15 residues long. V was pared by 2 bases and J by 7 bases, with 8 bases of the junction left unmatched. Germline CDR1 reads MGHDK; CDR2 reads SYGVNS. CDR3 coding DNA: TGTGCCAGCAGTGAAAACTCCACAGGGGCTAACATTCAGTACTTC. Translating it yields CASSENSTGANIQYF.

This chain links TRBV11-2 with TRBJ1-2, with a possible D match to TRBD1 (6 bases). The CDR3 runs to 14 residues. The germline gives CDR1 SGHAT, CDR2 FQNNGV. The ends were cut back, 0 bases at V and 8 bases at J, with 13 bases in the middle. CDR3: CASSLEQGGGGYTF. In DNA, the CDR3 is TGTGCCAGCAGCTTAGAACAGGGTGGAGGAGGCTACACCTTC.

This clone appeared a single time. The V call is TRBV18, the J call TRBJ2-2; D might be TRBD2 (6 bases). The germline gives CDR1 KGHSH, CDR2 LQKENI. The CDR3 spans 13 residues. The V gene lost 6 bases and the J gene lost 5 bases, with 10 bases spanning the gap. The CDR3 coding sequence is TGTGCCAGCTCGGGGGGAACGACCGGGGAGCTGTTTTTT. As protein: CASSGGTTGELFF.

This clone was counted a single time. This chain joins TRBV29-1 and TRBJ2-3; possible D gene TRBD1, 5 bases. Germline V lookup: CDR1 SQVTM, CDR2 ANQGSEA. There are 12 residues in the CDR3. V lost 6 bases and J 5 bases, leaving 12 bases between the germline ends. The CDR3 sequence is CSVRRVGDTQYF. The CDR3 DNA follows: TGCAGCGTCCGCAGGGTCGGAGATACGCAGTATTTT.